The source of this T cell receptor (beta chain) is a study of radiation and T cells in renal cell carcinoma (TCRdb year 2020). About the investigation overall: The samples were obtained from a clinical trial, where primary renal cell carcinomas were treated with 15 Gy stereotactic body radiation therapy and then removed by nephrectomy 4 weeks afterward. A total of under 60 samples underwent TCR beta sequencing, made up of approximately 26 tumors and around 27 peripheral blood samples. In the approximately 53 samples combined, some 4 million unique CDR3 nucleotide sequences were found, encoding 2.5 million or so unique CDR3 amino acid sequences. The study at large found these results: Dynamics of the blood repertoire were not tracked past 4 weeks after treatment. In blood, the top tumor clonotypes increased between baseline and 2 weeks post-radiation and then shrank by 4 weeks, which suggests that tumor-resident clones expanded only transiently. Because no pretreatment tumor biopsies were available, whether clonotypes were present in the tumor at baseline could not be determined. Effects of radiation dose or scheduling on the TCR repertoire could not be addressed with the single-armed trial design.

Remarks on this clone: The antigen this receptor binds is unknown. Base qualities were left out, and no much larger clone turns up one base away.

TCR beta libraries were generated from genomic DNA with the immunoSEQ kit, following the manufacturer's recommendations. To prepare the libraries, a first multiplex PCR with proprietary primers was run, followed by a second PCR that added unique barcodes, and a bead cleanup was done after each round. Each sample batch included a kit-provided positive control reaction and a negative control reaction. The final libraries were assessed on an Agilent 4200 TapeStation D1000 ScreenTape, pooled by volume, and quantified by qPCR. An Illumina NextSeq500 fitted with a MidOutput 150-cycle cartridge performed the sequencing, running 156 Read1 cycles and 15 Index1 cycles with the kit's custom primers. The pooled library was loaded at around 1 pM with a roughly 20% PhiX control spike-in. The authors' analysis ran thus. Vendor-processed data were analyzed in R, and a clonotype was defined as all T cells sharing the same CDR3 nucleotide sequence. In the clone abundance analyses, frequencies in each sample were normalized to that sample's 10,000 most abundant clones. Before analysis, public T cell clones were removed, and these numbered fewer than five per sample on average. Tumor-enriched and baseline blood-enriched clonotypes were defined by at least a 32-fold difference in abundance between compartments. A beta-binomial differential abundance model was applied to find clonotypes that expanded or contracted between blood time points. Similarity between tumor and blood repertoires was quantified using the Baroni-Urbani and Buser coefficient, and groups were compared with two-tailed Wilcoxon tests in R. In TCRdb, the immuneACCESS table is reduced to in-frame sequences with V and J assigned. These tables do not hold every clone; where another copy was compared, an unresolved V gene accounts for under half, and the others remain unexplained. Clone size and V and J calls were adopted from that table, with D and trimming inferred from the DNA. The sample table holds around 160,000 clones, of which around 90% were seen once. The ten top clones hold roughly 4.1% of the sample.

Per the germline V gene, MNHEY is the CDR1 and SVGAGI is the CDR2. The CDR3 spans 14 residues, from the cysteine through the phenylalanine. Of all the DNA, just the CDR3 is kept, 42 bases in frame from base 1. V loses 6 bases of germline sequence and J loses 5 bases, and the interval between the two ends is 17 bases. The time point tag for this specimen amounts to: baseline pretreatment blood. The treatment or condition label for this specimen denotes: 15 Gy SBRT to primary tumor, nephrectomy 4 weeks later. To follow tumor-enriched clonotypes, serial peripheral blood was collected from radiation-treated patients at baseline and at 2 weeks and 4 weeks after SBRT. Renal cell carcinoma with clear cell pathology was present in all patients. The QIAamp DNA Blood Mini Kit (Qiagen) was used to prepare genomic DNA for TCR sequencing. Only samples passing all quality control checks were included in the analyses.

This specimen consisted of blood, obtained from a patient whose treatment included radiotherapy and nephrectomy. This sequence was found in an older woman with renal cell carcinoma. The chain was built from TRBV6-5 and TRBJ2-7, with TRBD2 as a weak D call on 7 bases. The CDR3 loop reads CASSPWGGVNEQYF. The nucleotide sequence is TGTGCCAGCAGCCCATGGGGGGGCGTGAACGAGCAGTACTTC.